One sample yielded the 26 T cell receptor beta chains listed below, sequenced in a study of shared clonotypes between healthy human individuals. TCRdb keeps only in-frame clones here, not all; method: immunoSEQ multiplex PCR. Counted here are over 2 million clones, about 90% occurring once; the ten biggest clones make up more than 0.35%. The sequenced sample was naive CD4+ T cells from PBMCs. Subset reported: CD45RA+ positively selected. These receptor sequences come from a man aged 18 to 35 in good health. Some clones in this sample may be carry-over from other donors' samples.

The chain carries TRBV6-4 and TRBJ2-2; no clear D. V gave up 3 bases and J gave up 5 bases, with 13 bases separating them. This CDR3 has 15 amino acids. Germline CDR1 MRHNA, CDR2 SNTAGT. As DNA, the CDR3 is TGTGCCAGCAGTGAACGGTTAATAGGTACCGGGGAGCTGTTTTTT. Translated, it gives CASSERLIGTGELFF.

The V gene is TRBV7-2, the J gene TRBJ2-7; 7 positions agree with TRBD2. The V gene's germline CDR1 is SGHTA and CDR2 FQGNSA. CDR3 length equals 15 residues. V gave up 2 bases and J gave up 0 bases; unmatched junction bases: 4. CDR3 residues: CASSLLKRGSYEQYF. The CDR3 nucleotides are TGTGCCAGCAGCTTATTGAAGCGGGGCTCCTACGAGCAGTACTTC.

The rearrangement uses TRBV5-1 and TRBJ2-7; 15 nucleotides match TRBD2. J was trimmed by 2 bases and V by 3 bases; bases with no gene match: 6. The germline V gene encodes CDR1 SGHRS and CDR2 YFSETQ. This CDR3 has 17 residues. CDR3 in amino acids: CASSWGLAGGLTYEQYF. In DNA, the CDR3 is TGCGCCAGCAGCTGGGGACTAGCGGGAGGCCTAACCTACGAGCAGTACTTC.

This CDR3 reads CASRIDGRGTEAFF. CDR3 sequence (DNA): TGTGCCAGCAGGATCGACGGGCGGGGAACTGAAGCTTTCTTT. This rearrangement joins TRBV7-3 to TRBJ1-1; D is undetermined. Germline V gives CDR1 SGHTA, CDR2 FQGTGA. V was shortened by 6 bases and J by 5 bases, with 16 bases between the two germline ends. The CDR3 runs to 14 residues.

The J gene is TRBJ2-1, the V gene TRBV5-1; 11 positions match TRBD2. There are 13 residues in the CDR3. V lost 0 bases to trimming and J lost 11 bases; unmatched junction nucleotides: 1. Germline CDR1 reads SGHRS; CDR2 reads YFSETQ. The CDR3 reads CASSLETSGKQFF. DNA for the CDR3: TGCGCCAGCAGCTTGGAGACTAGCGGGAAGCAGTTCTTC.

The V gene is TRBV7-8, the J gene TRBJ2-7; D remains unclear. Germline lookup yields CDR1 SGHVS and CDR2 FQNEAQ. Trimming shortened V by 5 bases and J by 5 bases, and 16 bases separated the two germline ends. The CDR3 has 14 amino acids. The CDR3 DNA follows: TGTGCCAGCAGCAAAAGCCCGTCAGGAGACGAGCAGTACTTC. As protein: CASSKSPSGDEQYF.

The rearrangement joins TRBV7-2 to TRBJ2-2, with D possibly TRBD1 on 6 matching bases. The germline CDR1 and CDR2 sequences are SGHTA and FQGNSA. V was cut by 3 bases and J by 1 base, with 12 bases left in between. This CDR3 spans 16 amino acids. Written as DNA, the CDR3 is TGTGCCAGCAGCTTGGGTGGGACAATGAACACCGGGGAGCTGTTTTTT. This translates into CASSLGGTMNTGELFF.

CDR3 region: CASSLFWDSNTEAFF. CDR3 sequence (DNA): TGTGCCAGCAGCTTATTCTGGGACAGTAACACTGAAGCTTTCTTT. This chain connects TRBV7-2 to TRBJ1-1; TRBD1 agrees at 7 bases. Germline CDR1 is SGHTA and CDR2 is FQGNSA. The ends lost 2 bases at V and 2 bases at J; junction bases unmatched: 5. CDR3 length: 15 residues.

The chain couples TRBV6-5 to TRBJ2-5, with 7 bases matching TRBD1. Germline V lookup: CDR1 MNHEY, CDR2 SVGAGI. The CDR3 runs to 13 residues. V was clipped by 7 bases and J by 4 bases; unmatched bases: 6. The CDR3 here is CASTKTGLETQYF. The DNA of the CDR3 is TGTGCCAGCACCAAGACAGGGCTAGAGACCCAGTACTTC.

V gene TRBV7-2 combines with J gene TRBJ1-3; no reliable D call. V lost 1 base to trimming and J lost 3 bases, with 10 bases between them. CDR1 is SGHTA and CDR2 is FQGNSA in the germline V gene. This CDR3 is 15 amino acids long. CDR3 nucleotides: TGTGCCAGCAGCTTAGATCTTTGGGGTGGAAACACCATATATTTT. Translated: CASSLDLWGGNTIYF.

This chain uses TRBV6-1 with TRBJ2-1; D possibly matches TRBD1 or TRBD2 (5 bases each). Germline assignment: CDR1 MNHNS and CDR2 SASEGT. This CDR3 is 13 amino acids long. Trimming pared 6 bases from V and 0 bases from J, leaving 6 bases between. The CDR3 coding sequence is TGTGCCAGCAGCGGGACCTCCTACAATGAGCAGTTCTTC. Translated: CASSGTSYNEQFF.

The rearrangement uses TRBV11-2 and TRBJ2-1; 10 nucleotides agree with TRBD2. CDR3 length: 16 amino acids. Trimming removed 4 bases from V and 5 bases from J; junction bases left unmatched: 8. Per the germline V gene, CDR1 is SGHAT and CDR2 is FQNNGV. The CDR3 nucleotides are TGTGCCAGCAGCTCCCTAGCGGGAGAGGTCCACAATGAGCAGTTCTTC. As protein: CASSSLAGEVHNEQFF.

The rearrangement joins TRBV4-1 to TRBJ2-5, with 9 bases lining up with TRBD1. With 2 bases clipped from V and 2 bases from J, the junction kept 6 bases outside the gene matches. There are 16 residues in the CDR3. Per germline, CDR1 MGHRA and CDR2 YSYEKL. CDR3 in amino acids: CASSQPGTGYQETQYF. In DNA form, the CDR3 reads TGCGCCAGCAGCCAACCCGGGACAGGGTATCAAGAGACCCAGTACTTC.

The chain carries TRBV7-3 and TRBJ2-1; 7 bases align to TRBD1. CDR3 length equals 16 residues. Germline CDR1 and CDR2: SGHTA and FQGTGA. The V segment lost 1 base and the J segment 1 base; nucleotides outside the gene matches: 4. As DNA, the CDR3 is TGTGCCAGCAGCTTAATAGGGGGCTTATCCTACAATGAGCAGTTCTTC. Amino acid sequence: CASSLIGGLSYNEQFF.

In nucleotides, the CDR3 is TGTGCCAGCAGTCCGACCCCATTCTACGAGCAGTACTTC. Translated: CASSPTPFYEQYF. The genes are TRBV27 and TRBJ2-7; D gene ambiguous. The CDR3 consists of 13 residues. V lost 5 bases and J lost 3, with 11 bases in between. Germline assignment: CDR1 MNHEY and CDR2 SMNVEV (reference sequence).

On this clone: Other DNA sequences in the same sample also yield this CDR3. The V call is TRBV29-1, the J call TRBJ2-2; D call uncertain. Trimming cost V 0 bases and J 2 bases, with 1 base left between them. This CDR3 has 12 amino acids. Germline V gives CDR1 SQVTM, CDR2 ANQGSEA. The CDR3 loop reads CSVEDNTGELFF. The CDR3 DNA is TGCAGCGTTGAAGACAACACCGGGGAGCTGTTTTTT.

The chain recombines TRBV2 with TRBJ2-5, with D possibly being TRBD2 (7 bases). V was shortened by 5 bases and J by 4 bases, with 14 bases between the two germline ends. Germline CDR1 is SNHLY and CDR2 is FYNNEI. This CDR3 is built from 14 residues. Here the CDR3 reads CASSLRGRAETQYF. CDR3 nucleotides: TGTGCCAGCAGTCTGAGGGGGAGGGCAGAGACCCAGTACTTC.

The rearrangement joins TRBV25-1 to TRBJ2-7, with 7 bases aligning to TRBD1. V dropped 6 bases and J dropped 3; count of bases not matched to a gene: 5. This CDR3 region has 13 residues. Germline V gene lookup returns CDR1 MGHDK and CDR2 SYGVNS. CDR3 residues: CASRGTVNYEQYF. CDR3 nucleotides: TGTGCCAGCAGAGGGACAGTGAACTACGAGCAGTACTTC.

This sequence joins TRBV6-5 and TRBJ1-2, with TRBD1 matching 8 bases. Germline CDR1 is MNHEY and CDR2 is SVGAGI. The V gene end was trimmed by 0 bases and the J gene end by 2 bases; junction bases not matched to a gene: 2. The CDR3 spans 15 residues. The CDR3 bases are TGTGCCAGCAGTTACTCGGGACAGGTGAACTATGGCTACACCTTC. This gives the protein CASSYSGQVNYGYTF.

This rearrangement joins TRBV6-6 to TRBJ2-1, with D uncertain. The CDR3 is 14 residues long. V lost 2 bases and J 6 bases, leaving 11 bases between the germline ends. Per the germline V gene, CDR1 is MNHNY and CDR2 is SVGAGI (reference sequence). CDR3 nucleotide sequence: TGTGCCAGCAGTTACGGGATACAGACCAATGAGCAGTTCTTC. It specifies CASSYGIQTNEQFF.

The chain uses TRBV6-5 and TRBJ2-7, with TRBD1 matching 8 bases. Looked up from germline, CDR1 is MNHEY and CDR2 is SVGAGI. CDR3 length: 14 residues. The V segment lost 6 bases and the J segment 3 bases; nucleotides outside the gene matches: 7. As DNA, the CDR3 is TGTGCCAGCAGCCCTAGGACAGGGCGCTACGAGCAGTACTTC. Its protein product is CASSPRTGRYEQYF.

The rearrangement joins TRBV27 to TRBJ2-1; 9 positions agree with TRBD1. This CDR3 spans 16 amino acids. Germline V gene sequence: CDR1 MNHEY, CDR2 SMNVEV (reference sequence). V was pared by 5 bases and J by 6 bases, with 11 bases of the junction left unmatched. The CDR3 loop is CASSQHRGPAINEQFF. For the CDR3, the DNA is TGTGCCAGCAGTCAACACAGGGGGCCGGCTATCAATGAGCAGTTCTTC.

The V call is TRBV6-1, the J call TRBJ1-1, with a weak D call TRBD1 (6 bases). The V gene lost 4 bases and the J gene lost 2 bases, with 14 bases spanning the gap. The CDR3 runs 15 residues. Per the germline V gene, CDR1 is MNHNS and CDR2 is SASEGT. The CDR3: CASSVQGLGNTEAFF. The CDR3 coding sequence is TGTGCCAGCAGTGTACAGGGTTTGGGAAACACTGAAGCTTTCTTT.

The table lists this clone with a count of one. This chain connects TRBV7-9 to TRBJ2-3, with unresolved D. The germline CDR1 and CDR2 sequences are SEHNR and FQNEAQ (reference sequence). The V gene lost 0 bases and the J gene lost 3 bases, with 10 bases spanning the gap. The CDR3 is 15 amino acids. The CDR3 is CASSLARLGTDTQYF. In DNA form, the CDR3 reads TGTGCCAGCAGCTTAGCGAGGCTGGGGACAGATACGCAGTATTTT.

This sequence joins TRBV7-3 and TRBJ2-7, with a possible D match to TRBD1 (5 bases). Germline V lookup: CDR1 SGHTA, CDR2 FQGTGA. V was trimmed by 3 bases and J by 2 bases, leaving 8 bases between them. This CDR3 has 13 residues. The CDR3 loop reads CASSFGRAYEQYF. The DNA for the CDR3 is TGTGCCAGCAGCTTCGGCAGGGCCTACGAGCAGTACTTC. Combining the CDR3 with reference TRBV7-3 and TRBJ2-7 gives the whole variable domain GAGVSQTPSNKVTEKGKYVELRCDPISGHTALYWYRQSLGQGPEFLIYFQGTGAADDSGLPNDRFFAVRPEGSVSTLKIQRTERGDSAVYLCASSFGRAYEQYFGPGTRLTVT.

The chain is built from TRBV2 and TRBJ1-1; 10 bases align to TRBD1. This CDR3 has 15 residues. Germline values: CDR1 SNHLY, CDR2 FYNNEI. J gave up 4 bases and V 6 bases, and 8 bases lay outside the gene matches. The CDR3 coding sequence is TGTGCCAGCAGAAAAACGGACAGGGGGGGCACTGAAGCTTTCTTT. It translates to CASRKTDRGGTEAFF.